Below are 26 T cell receptor beta chains sequenced from a single sample in a study of spatial heterogeneity in lung cancer. TCRdb ran MiXCR on the 5' RACE reads and lists one entry per CDR3 protein. The sample lists over 10,000 distinct CDR3 sequences; 5% to 6% were seen once. Sample time point: sample taken at primary tumor resection. The sequenced material consisted of unsorted whole RNA from tumor, nontumor lung or frozen PBMC. Material: lung tumor tissue, obtained at surgery. The receptors were gathered from a human donor with early-stage non-small cell lung cancer.

This clonotype was seen repeatedly, ten times or more. The size of this beta chain means little, since it is a stray read in a library made for alpha chains. The chain couples TRBV7-2 to TRBJ2-1; 7 bases match TRBD2. V gave up 1 base and J gave up 10 bases; unmatched junction bases: 4. Germline CDR1 SGHTA, CDR2 FQGNSA. The CDR3 covers 13 residues. Written as DNA, the CDR3 is TGTGCCAGCAGCTTAGAACCACTAGCGGAGCAGTTCTTC. Translating gives CASSLEPLAEQFF.

This clonotype has at least ten counts. Since it is a stray read in a library aimed at alpha chains, this beta chain has a size that is not meaningful. This sequence joins TRBV7-3 and TRBJ2-2, with 11 bases fitting TRBD2. J gave up 6 bases and V 5 bases, and 8 bases lay outside the gene matches. Germline V CDR1 and CDR2: SGHTA, FQGTGA. The CDR3 extends over 16 amino acids. The CDR3 sequence is CASSPTSSGRPGELFF. Here the CDR3 DNA reads TGTGCCAGCAGCCCCACCTCTAGCGGGAGGCCCGGGGAGCTGTTTTTT. The complete variable domain, with remaining parts taken from reference TRBV7-3 and TRBJ2-2, reads GAGVSQTPSNKVTEKGKYVELRCDPISGHTALYWYRQSLGQGPEFLIYFQGTGAADDSGLPNDRFFAVRPEGSVSTLKIQRTERGDSAVYLCASSPTSSGRPGELFFGEGSRLTVL.

This clonotype was found many times. This beta chain lies outside the target of a library built for alpha chains; its clone size means little. The rearrangement uses TRBV6-1 and TRBJ1-6, with 7 nucleotides matching TRBD1. Trimming cost V 3 bases and J 4 bases; bases outside gene matches: 6. The CDR3 is 16 amino acids. CDR1 is MNHNS, CDR2 SASEGT, per germline. Here the CDR3 reads CASSELPGQYNSPLHF. The DNA of the CDR3 is TGTGCCAGCAGTGAGCTCCCGGGACAGTATAATTCACCCCTCCACTTT.

This clonotype was seen ten or more times. A library prepared for alpha chains yielded this beta chain as an off-target read; its size is of little meaning. The V gene is TRBV2, the J gene TRBJ2-3, with a possible D match to TRBD2 (5 bases). The CDR3 is 14 residues long. Between the trimmed V and J ends, which lost 6 bases and 1 base, there was a span of 11 bases. The germline V gene has CDR1 SNHLY and CDR2 FYNNEI. CDR3 amino acids: CASRERLGTDTQYF. As DNA, the CDR3 is TGTGCCAGCAGAGAGCGGTTAGGCACAGATACGCAGTATTTT.

This clonotype was counted between two and nine times. Since it is a stray read in a library aimed at alpha chains, this beta chain has a size that is not meaningful. This chain connects TRBV2 to TRBJ2-7; no clear D gene. CDR1 is SNHLY and CDR2 is FYNNEI in the germline V gene. This CDR3 region has 11 residues. V was shortened by 3 bases and J by 8 bases, with 8 bases between the two germline ends. For the CDR3, the DNA is TGTGCCAGCAGTGAGTGGGAAAAGCAGTACGTC. As protein: CASSEWEKQYV.

In its sample, this clonotype was seen many times. This beta chain is an off-target read within a library intended for alpha chains, so its frequency means little. The gene calls are TRBV20-1 and TRBJ1-5; 7 bases are a match to TRBD1. From germline, CDR1 is DFQATT and CDR2 SNEGSKA (reference sequence). The CDR3 length is 15 residues. V lost 5 bases to trimming and J lost 2 bases; unmatched junction nucleotides: 9. CDR3 region: CSAAGGLFGNQPQHF. CDR3 DNA sequence: TGCAGTGCTGCAGGGGGTTTGTTTGGCAATCAGCCCCAGCATTTT.

This clonotype is medium-sized (0.01 to 0.1%). This beta chain represents an off-target read in a library built for alpha chains; its size is of limited meaning. This chain joins TRBV7-9 and TRBJ2-3, with D hard to call. Germline CDR1 is SEHNR and CDR2 is FQNEAQ (reference sequence). CDR3 length equals 14 residues. The ends were cut back, 7 bases at V and 0 bases at J, with 11 bases in the middle. The CDR3 nucleotides are TGTGCCAGCACCCGATCGACTAGCACAGATACGCAGTATTTT. This translates into CASTRSTSTDTQYF.

This clonotype was found many times. Because this beta chain is a stray read in a library intended to capture alpha chains, its abundance should not be given much weight. This chain connects TRBV7-2 to TRBJ2-3; D not resolved. V was shortened by 5 bases and J by 0 bases, with 9 bases between the two germline ends. Germline-derived CDR1 and CDR2 are SGHTA and FQGNSA. The CDR3 totals 14 residues. This chain's CDR3 is CASSPPLSTDTQYF. The CDR3 coding sequence is TGTGCCAGCAGCCCCCCCTTAAGCACAGATACGCAGTATTTT.

This clonotype was detected ten times or more. For a library built for alpha chains, this beta chain is a stray read; little rests on its size. The chain links TRBV2 to TRBJ2-3; D remains ambiguous. This CDR3 contains 13 residues. Germline V gene lookup returns CDR1 SNHLY and CDR2 FYNNEI. V lost 4 bases to trimming and J lost 2 bases, with 7 bases between them. The CDR3 loop reads CASSVGFTDTQYF. In DNA form, the CDR3 reads TGTGCCAGCAGTGTAGGTTTCACAGATACGCAGTATTTT. Full variable domain (missing parts from reference TRBV2 and TRBJ2-3): EPEVTQTPSHQVTQMGQEVILRCVPISNHLYFYWYRQILGQKVEFLVSFYNNEISEKSEIFDDQFSVERPDGSNFTLKIRSTKLEDSAMYFCASSVGFTDTQYFGPGTRLTVL.

This clonotype was seen ten or more times. This beta chain lies outside the target of a library built for alpha chains; its clone size means little. The gene calls are TRBV4-3 and TRBJ2-3; the D call may be TRBD1 or TRBD2 (6 bases each). CDR3 length equals 17 residues. V was shortened by 4 bases and J by 6 bases, with 23 bases between the two germline ends. CDR1 LGHNA and CDR2 YSLEER come from the germline V gene. CDR3 sequence (DNA): TGCGCCAGCAGCCTCTCCTTCGGGGGCCGAGTGGGCGATACGCAGTATTTT. This translates into CASSLSFGGRVGDTQYF.

This clonotype was observed many times. This beta chain came through as a stray read in a library set up for alpha chains, and its size says little. The genes are TRBV3-2 and TRBJ1-2; the table names TRBD1, a call not compared with the DNA. TRBV3-2 is designated a pseudogene. CDR3 length equals 17 residues. CDR3 DNA sequence: TGTGCCAGCAGCTCACCCCGGGACCCTAGACGTATAGGTGGCTACACCTTC. Translated: CASSSPRDPRRIGGYTF.

This clonotype showed up many times. The size of this beta chain means little, since it is a stray read in a library made for alpha chains. The chain uses TRBV7-2 and TRBJ1-4; no definite D call. CDR3 length: 15 amino acids. The V gene lost 1 base and the J gene lost 0 bases, with 6 bases spanning the gap. From germline, CDR1 is SGHTA and CDR2 FQGNSA. The CDR3 DNA is TGTGCCAGCAGCTTAGGGCAAGCAACTAATGAAAAACTGTTTTTT. Translating gives CASSLGQATNEKLFF. The full variable domain, in which reference TRBV7-2 and TRBJ1-4 provide the parts outside the CDR3, is GAGVSQSPSNKVTEKGKDVELRCDPISGHTALYWYRQSLGQGLEFLIYFQGNSAPDKSGLPSDRFSAERTGGSVSTLTIQRTQQEDSAVYLCASSLGQATNEKLFFGSGTQLSVL.

This clonotype has ten or more counts. Because this beta chain is a stray read in a library intended to capture alpha chains, its abundance should not be given much weight. The chain links TRBV13 to TRBJ1-6; tentatively, D is TRBD1 (6 bases). CDR1 and CDR2 from the germline V gene are PRHDT and FYEKMQ (reference sequence). Trimming took off 5 bases at V and 5 bases at J, with 13 bases between the two ends. The CDR3 sequence is 15 residues long. The CDR3 DNA follows: TGTGCCAGCAGCGCAGGGGCCCTCAATAATTCACCCCTCCACTTT. This codes for CASSAGALNNSPLHF.

This clonotype was detected many times. With the library built for alpha chains, this beta chain is off target and its frequency is not meaningful. The J gene is TRBJ2-1, the V gene TRBV7-2, with TRBD2 identical over 8 bases. CDR1 and CDR2 from the germline V gene are SGHTA and FQGNSA. V was clipped by 4 bases and J by 0 bases; unmatched bases: 8. The CDR3 sequence is 17 residues long. The CDR3 reads CASSSRIAGSSYNEQFF. CDR3 nucleotides: TGTGCCAGCAGCTCCCGGATAGCGGGGAGCTCCTACAATGAGCAGTTCTTC.

This clonotype came up many times. The size of this beta chain means little, since it is a stray read in a library made for alpha chains. V usage is TRBV7-3 and J usage is TRBJ1-1; tentative D call: TRBD1 (6 bases). Germline assignment: CDR1 SGHTA and CDR2 FQGTGA. The CDR3 runs 15 residues. V shed 5 bases and J shed 4 bases, with 17 bases lying between them. CDR3 DNA sequence: TGTGCCAGCAGCCGTACAGGGCTCGGAAGCACTGAAGCTTTCTTT. Amino acid sequence: CASSRTGLGSTEAFF.

This clonotype was seen ten or more times. This beta chain is a stray read from a library made for alpha chains; its abundance is not meaningful. This rearrangement joins TRBV6-2 or TRBV6-3 to TRBJ2-7; 9 bases are a match to TRBD1. There are 14 residues in the CDR3. CDR1 and CDR2 (germline): MNHEY, SVGEGT. J lost 3 bases, V lost 8 bases, and 8 bases had no gene match. This CDR3 is CASRITGGVYEQYF. The CDR3, as DNA: TGTGCCAGCCGCATTACAGGGGGCGTCTACGAGCAGTACTTC.

At least ten counts were recorded for this clonotype. With the library built for alpha chains, this beta chain is off target and its frequency is not meaningful. The genes are TRBV4-2 and TRBJ1-5, with 7 bases aligning to TRBD1. Germline V CDR1 and CDR2: LGHNA, YNFKEQ. V shed 7 bases, J shed 7 bases, and the junction held 16 bases outside the gene matches. The CDR3 sequence is 16 residues long. In DNA, the CDR3 is TGTGCCAGCAAACCACATGGGGTGGACAGGAGCCAGCCCCAGCATTTT. Translation: CASKPHGVDRSQPQHF.

This clonotype was observed at least ten times. This beta chain lies outside the target of a library built for alpha chains; its clone size means little. The chain couples TRBV20-1 to TRBJ1-1, with a tentative D call TRBD1 (5 bases). Trimming stripped 4 bases from V and 0 bases from J, with 9 bases between. This CDR3 spans 13 amino acids. The germline gives CDR1 DFQATT, CDR2 SNEGSKA (reference sequence). The DNA of the CDR3 is TGCAGTGCTACCGGGACGTTGAACACTGAAGCTTTCTTT. Protein sequence: CSATGTLNTEAFF.

This clonotype showed up many times. This beta chain came through as a stray read in a library set up for alpha chains, and its size says little. The genes are TRBV4-2 and TRBJ1-1; D gene unclear. Germline V gene sequence: CDR1 LGHNA, CDR2 YNFKEQ. V was clipped by 0 bases and J by 4 bases, with 12 bases between them. There are 15 residues in the CDR3. The CDR3 DNA is TGTGCCAGCAGCCAAGAGATAAAATTTGCCACTGAAGCTTTCTTT. Encoded protein: CASSQEIKFATEAFF.

This clonotype was detected many times. The size of this beta chain means little, since it is a stray read in a library made for alpha chains. The chain joins TRBV6-5 to TRBJ2-3, with TRBD1 identical over 8 bases. CDR1 is MNHEY, CDR2 SVGAGI, per germline. The CDR3 runs to 15 residues. V shed 6 bases and J 3 bases; nucleotides not matched to a gene: 8. The CDR3 nucleotides are TGTGCCAGCAGCCATGGGAACAGGGGGACAGATACGCAGTATTTT. It is translated as CASSHGNRGTDTQYF.

This clonotype was recorded many times. This beta chain is off target for a library built for alpha chains, so its abundance means little. This rearrangement joins TRBV20-1 to TRBJ1-4; 9 bases are shared with TRBD1. The junction had 7 bases not matched to a gene; V was cut back by 4 bases and J by 7 bases. The CDR3 runs to 14 residues. Germline V gene lookup returns CDR1 DFQATT and CDR2 SNEGSKA (reference sequence). In DNA form, the CDR3 reads TGCAGTGCTACCTCGGGACAGGGCATTGAAAAACTGTTTTTT. Encoded protein: CSATSGQGIEKLFF.

With regard to this clonotype: This beta chain turned up in a library designed for alpha chains; as an off-target read, its abundance says little. The chain recombines TRBV12-3 or TRBV12-4 with TRBJ1-5; 8 bases are a match to TRBD1. The CDR3 has 16 amino acids. J lost 5 bases, V lost 5 bases, and 11 bases had no gene match. CDR3 residues: CASSPFSTGGYQPQHF. CDR3 nucleotides: TGTGCCAGCAGTCCTTTCTCCACAGGGGGTTATCAGCCCCAGCATTTT.

There are many counts of this clonotype. This beta chain is a stray sequence in a library constructed for alpha chains; its clone size is not meaningful. The gene calls are TRBV7-2 and TRBJ2-1; 13 positions match TRBD2. Germline V gene lookup returns CDR1 SGHTA and CDR2 FQGNSA. J lost 13 bases, V lost 2 bases, and 11 bases had no gene match. The CDR3 consists of 16 residues. The CDR3 loop reads CASSLMGEGLAGEQFF. DNA for the CDR3: TGTGCCAGCAGCTTAATGGGGGAAGGACTAGCGGGAGAACAGTTCTTC.

This clonotype was observed many times. This beta chain came through as a stray read in a library set up for alpha chains, and its size says little. V usage is TRBV28 and J usage is TRBJ1-2, with D possibly TRBD1 on 5 matching bases. V lost 4 bases and J lost 5, with 8 bases in between. Germline loops: CDR1 MDHEN, CDR2 SYDVKM. There are 12 residues in the CDR3. CDR3: CASSSTAYGYTF. CDR3 bases: TGTGCCAGCAGTTCGACAGCTTATGGCTACACCTTC.

This clonotype was recorded many times. Because the library targeted alpha chains, this beta chain is an off-target read whose size means little. V and J are TRBV25-1 and TRBJ2-3; 8 bases are a match to TRBD2. The germline V gene has CDR1 MGHDK and CDR2 SYGVNS. Trimming removed 6 bases from V and 2 bases from J; junction bases left unmatched: 13. The CDR3 covers 17 residues. CDR3 sequence reads: CASSPKGVSGITDTQYF. Here the CDR3 DNA reads TGTGCCAGCAGCCCTAAGGGGGTTAGCGGGATCACAGATACGCAGTATTTT.

This clonotype was found many times. Within a library made for alpha chains, this beta chain is off target, and its count is uninformative. V and J are TRBV20-1 and TRBJ1-6, with TRBD1 matching over 7 bases. Germline V gene data show CDR1 as DFQATT and CDR2 as SNEGSKA (reference sequence). The CDR3 has 15 residues. V was pared by 3 bases and J by 10 bases, with 12 bases of the junction left unmatched. CDR3 protein: CSARTGMTWGSPLHF. The CDR3 bases are TGCAGTGCTAGGACAGGGATGACTTGGGGGTCACCCCTCCACTTT.